Shown below are 24 T cell receptor beta chains from a single sample sequenced in a study of blood T cell repertoires in COVID-19. TCRdb's copy holds only in-frame clones and misses some; the assay was immunoSEQ multiplex PCR. The data contain about 130,000 clones, around 83% of them singletons. Sequencing was performed on peripheral blood. The source of these receptors is a woman older than 75 with COVID-19, enrolled during active disease.

Of note for this clone: The junction differs from germline at one of its ends, possibly a read error. The J gene is TRBJ1-4, the V gene TRBV28; 7 nucleotides match TRBD1. CDR3 length: 16 residues. The germline CDR1 and CDR2 sequences are MDHEN and SYDVKM. The CDR3: CATSSIPTGLNEKLFF. CDR3 nucleotides: TGTGCCACCAGTAGTATCCCGACAGGGCTTAATGAAAAACTGTTTTTT.

The chain uses TRBV4-2 and TRBJ2-3, with TRBD2 matching over 9 bases. The germline gives CDR1 LGHNA, CDR2 YNFKEQ. The junction had 8 bases not matched to a gene; V was cut back by 0 bases and J by 4 bases. This CDR3 is built from 17 residues. In DNA, the CDR3 is TGTGCCAGCAGCCAAGAGTCCCTAGCGGGGATGTCAGATACGCAGTATTTT. This encodes CASSQESLAGMSDTQYF.

This chain links TRBV18 with TRBJ2-2; 10 bases are a match to TRBD1. J lost 4 bases, V lost 5 bases, and 10 bases had no gene match. Germline V gives CDR1 KGHSH, CDR2 LQKENI. The CDR3 runs 17 residues. CDR3 region: CASSVNPGTGVTGELFF. Here the CDR3 DNA reads TGTGCCAGCTCAGTCAACCCCGGGACAGGGGTCACCGGGGAGCTGTTTTTT.

This clone was found a few times. This chain uses TRBV27 with TRBJ2-7; 7 bases fit TRBD2. In germline, CDR1 is MNHEY, CDR2 SMNVEV (reference sequence). The CDR3 sequence is 20 residues long. The V and J ends lost 2 bases and 2 bases, in that order; junction bases with no gene match: 21. The CDR3 bases are TGTGCCAGCAGTTTACCCTCCGGCTTACGGGAGGTCGGGCCCGCCTACGAGCAGTACTTC. As protein: CASSLPSGLREVGPAYEQYF.

The chain combines TRBV5-1 with TRBJ2-3, with D perhaps matching TRBD2 (6 bases). Deletions cut 0 bases from V and 2 bases from J, with 16 bases between. The CDR3 consists of 17 residues. Per the germline V gene, CDR1 is SGHRS and CDR2 is YFSETQ. The CDR3 DNA sequence: TGCGCCAGCAGCTTGGGGCCCGAGGGAGGCTACACAGATACGCAGTATTTT. It encodes CASSLGPEGGYTDTQYF. Combining the CDR3 with reference TRBV5-1 and TRBJ2-3 gives the whole variable domain KAGVTQTPRYLIKTRGQQVTLSCSPISGHRSVSWYQQTPGQGLQFLFEYFSETQRNKGNFPGRFSGRQFSNSRSEMNVSTLELGDSALYLCASSLGPEGGYTDTQYFGPGTRLTVL.

The genes are TRBV27 and TRBJ2-2; the match to TRBD2 covers 14 bases. This CDR3 region has 19 residues. Trimming took 7 bases from V and 0 from J; bases not matched to a gene: 10. Germline CDR1 and CDR2: MNHEY and SMNVEV (reference sequence). CDR3 amino acids: CASNKGTSGSMPNTGELFF. CDR3 bases: TGTGCCAGCAACAAAGGGACTAGCGGGAGTATGCCGAACACCGGGGAGCTGTTTTTT.

This clone was seen just once. This rearrangement joins TRBV4-2 to TRBJ2-5, with TRBD2 identical over 8 bases. The V gene end was trimmed by 1 base and the J gene end by 3 bases; junction bases not matched to a gene: 7. CDR1 and CDR2 from the germline V gene are LGHNA and YNFKEQ. This CDR3 is built from 16 residues. This chain's CDR3 is CASSQGENGREETQYF. In nucleotides, the CDR3 is TGTGCCAGCAGCCAAGGGGAGAACGGGAGGGAAGAGACCCAGTACTTC.

The gene calls are TRBV4-3 and TRBJ2-1, with D unresolved. The CDR3 runs 15 residues. Trimming shortened V by 1 base and J by 2 bases, and 9 bases separated the two germline ends. Germline-derived CDR1 and CDR2 are LGHNA and YSLEER. CDR3 protein: CASSQGGAAYNEQFF. CDR3 DNA: TGCGCCAGCAGCCAAGGCGGCGCCGCCTACAATGAGCAGTTCTTC.

The rearrangement joins TRBV11-2 to TRBJ1-4; the D is unclear. The CDR3 runs to 13 residues. V shed 2 bases and J shed 5 bases, with 6 bases lying between them. Germline V gene sequence: CDR1 SGHAT, CDR2 FQNNGV. The CDR3, as DNA: TGTGCCAGCAGCTTATCTCCCAATGAAAAACTGTTTTTT. Residues: CASSLSPNEKLFF.

This rearrangement joins TRBV6-2 or TRBV6-3 to TRBJ2-3, with 9 bases identical to TRBD1. This CDR3 comprises 14 residues. CDR1 is MNHEY and CDR2 is SVGEGT in the germline V gene. V shed 1 base and J 4 bases; nucleotides not matched to a gene: 0. The CDR3 coding sequence is TGTGCCAGCAGTTACTGGACAGGGGCAGATACGCAGTATTTT. Translation: CASSYWTGADTQYF.

The genes are TRBV18 and TRBJ2-1; 9 bases match TRBD1. The J segment lost 2 bases and the V segment lost 5 bases, leaving 4 bases of the junction unmatched. The CDR3 runs to 15 residues. Germline CDR1 KGHSH, CDR2 LQKENI. Here the CDR3 DNA reads TGTGCCAGCTCATTGGGACAGGGCACCTACAATGAGCAGTTCTTC. Translated, it gives CASSLGQGTYNEQFF. Full variable domain (outside the CDR3, taken from reference TRBV18 and TRBJ2-1): NAGVMQNPRHLVRRRGQEARLRCSPMKGHSHVYWYRQLPEEGLKFMVYLQKENIIDESGMPKERFSAEFPKEGPSILRIQQVVRGDSAAYFCASSLGQGTYNEQFFGPGTRLTVL.

This sequence joins TRBV28 and TRBJ2-2, with TRBD2 matching 7 bases. After removal of 5 bases from V and 2 bases from J, the junction contained 5 bases not matched to a gene. The CDR3 runs 15 residues. Germline CDR1 MDHEN, CDR2 SYDVKM. The CDR3 reads CASSLREVNTGELFF. The CDR3 DNA is TGTGCCAGCAGTCTCCGGGAGGTAAACACCGGGGAGCTGTTTTTT.

This chain links TRBV11-2 with TRBJ2-3, with D perhaps matching TRBD2 (5 bases). This CDR3 region has 13 residues. Trimming pared 1 base from V and 9 bases from J, leaving 11 bases between. Germline CDR1 is SGHAT and CDR2 is FQNNGV. This CDR3 reads CASSLGLTDTQYF. The CDR3 DNA reads TGTGCCAGCAGCTTAGGACTAACTGACACGCAGTATTTT.

The chain recombines TRBV19 with TRBJ1-4; 10 bases fit TRBD1. V was pared by 5 bases and J by 5 bases, with 8 bases of the junction left unmatched. Germline CDR1 reads LNHDA; CDR2 reads SQIVND (reference sequence). This CDR3 is 16 amino acids long. The DNA for the CDR3 is TGTGCCAGTAGTCCCGGCGGGGGACAGGGGAATGAAAAACTGTTTTTT. As protein: CASSPGGGQGNEKLFF. Full variable domain (rest looked up from reference TRBV19 and TRBJ1-4): DGGITQSPKYLFRKEGQNVTLSCEQNLNHDAMYWYRQDPGQGLRLIYYSQIVNDFQKGDIAEGYSVSREKKESFPLTVTSAQKNPTAFYLCASSPGGGQGNEKLFFGSGTQLSVL.

The genes are TRBV12-3 or TRBV12-4 and TRBJ2-5, with 7 nucleotides matching TRBD1. With V trimmed by 4 bases and J by 4 bases, 3 bases remained unmatched. CDR3 length: 13 residues. The DNA for the CDR3 is TGTGCCAGCAGTTCGACAGGGTCAGAGACCCAGTACTTC. Amino acid sequence: CASSSTGSETQYF.

The chain carries TRBV28 and TRBJ1-1, with D maybe TRBD1 (6 bases). Trimming stripped 6 bases from V and 2 bases from J, with 13 bases between. CDR3 length: 14 residues. The V gene's germline CDR1 is MDHEN and CDR2 SYDVKM. Here the CDR3 DNA reads TGTGCCAGCAGCCGACAGGACCTCAACACTGAAGCTTTCTTT. This encodes CASSRQDLNTEAFF. The variable domain in full, completed from reference TRBV28 and TRBJ1-1, reads DVKVTQSSRYLVKRTGEKVFLECVQDMDHENMFWYRQDPGLGLRLIYFSYDVKMKEKGDIPEGYSVSREKKERFSLILESASTNQTSMYLCASSRQDLNTEAFFGQGTRLTVV.

The chain combines TRBV5-4 with TRBJ1-1; tentative D call: TRBD1 (5 bases). This CDR3 is 14 amino acids long. V was cut by 7 bases and J by 0 bases, with 13 bases left in between. Germline V gene lookup returns CDR1 SGHNT and CDR2 YYREEE (reference sequence). The CDR3 sequence is CASGPGHLNTEAFF. In nucleotides, the CDR3 is TGTGCCAGCGGGCCCGGACACCTGAACACTGAAGCTTTCTTT.

The J gene is TRBJ1-2, the V gene TRBV10-1; D is possibly TRBD1 (6 bases). The ends were cut back, 8 bases at V and 8 bases at J, with 21 bases in the middle. Germline-derived CDR1 and CDR2 are WNHNN and SYGVQD (reference sequence). The length of the CDR3 is 14 residues. CDR3 DNA: TGCGCCAGCGGGGGTGACAGGACTAGAGGGGGCTACACCTTC. This gives the protein CASGGDRTRGGYTF.

Comments on this clone: This sample also contains other DNA sequences that code for the same CDR3. J is TRBJ2-2 and V is TRBV5-1, with 11 bases lining up with TRBD1. Losses at the gene ends were 2 bases for V and 5 bases for J; bases not matched to a gene: 2. The CDR3 consists of 15 residues. The germline V gene has CDR1 SGHRS and CDR2 YFSETQ. CDR3 coding DNA: TGCGCCAGCAGCTTTGGGACAGGGGGGACCGGGGAGCTGTTTTTT. Amino acids: CASSFGTGGTGELFF. The entire variable domain, with the rest obtained from reference TRBV5-1 and TRBJ2-2, is as follows: KAGVTQTPRYLIKTRGQQVTLSCSPISGHRSVSWYQQTPGQGLQFLFEYFSETQRNKGNFPGRFSGRQFSNSRSEMNVSTLELGDSALYLCASSFGTGGTGELFFGEGSRLTVL.

V gene TRBV7-2 combines with J gene TRBJ1-6; 7 positions match TRBD1. The CDR3 extends over 16 amino acids. Germline values: CDR1 SGHTA, CDR2 FQGNSA. The V segment lost 4 bases and the J segment 0 bases; nucleotides outside the gene matches: 3. The CDR3 coding sequence is TGTGCCAGCAGCTCATACAGGGGCTCCTATAATTCACCCCTCCACTTT. Translation: CASSSYRGSYNSPLHF.

The V call is TRBV29-1, the J call TRBJ1-1; 7 bases line up with TRBD1. The CDR3 has 11 residues. Germline V gene sequence: CDR1 SQVTM, CDR2 ANQGSEA. J gave up 7 bases and V 2 bases, and 1 base lay outside the gene matches. CDR3 bases: TGCAGCGTTGAAACAGGGGTTGAAGCTTTCTTT. Protein sequence: CSVETGVEAFF.

The gene calls are TRBV6-5 and TRBJ2-7; D remains ambiguous. The CDR3 spans 11 residues. V was cut by 5 bases and J by 3 bases, with 5 bases left in between. The germline V gene encodes CDR1 MNHEY and CDR2 SVGAGI. CDR3 DNA: TGTGCCAGCAGTAATAACTACGAGCAGTACTTC. Its translation is CASSNNYEQYF.

The gene calls are TRBV10-3 and TRBJ2-1; the D gene is possibly TRBD2 (5 bases). CDR3 size: 15 residues. CDR1 and CDR2 from the germline V gene are ENHRY and SYGVKD. V dropped 3 bases and J dropped 2 bases, with 11 bases sitting between them. The CDR3 DNA reads TGTGCCATCAGTGATCATGGGAGTGCCTACAATGAGCAGTTCTTC. This gives the protein CAISDHGSAYNEQFF.

The V and J genes are TRBV24-1 and TRBJ2-1, with TRBD2 matching 9 bases. Per germline, CDR1 KGHDR and CDR2 SFDVKD. J gave up 5 bases and V 4 bases, and 8 bases lay outside the gene matches. The CDR3 sequence is 16 residues long. CDR3 nucleotide sequence: TGTGCCACCAGTGACCCCGGGACTAGCCTAAACAATGAGCAGTTCTTC. This sequence encodes CATSDPGTSLNNEQFF.